The clone carrying this T cell receptor beta chain was recorded a few times. The data belong to a study of control samples from healthy donors and cancer patients. The protocol was immunoSEQ multiplex PCR, while the TCRdb copy is restricted to in-frame clones and leaves out a portion. The table lists about 19,000 clones, approximately 78% of them singletons, with 25% to 30% in the top ten. Trimming took 7 bases from V and 7 from J; bases not matched to a gene: 12. Looked up from germline, CDR1 is SNHLY and CDR2 is FYNNEI. The CDR3 covers 14 residues. This rearrangement joins TRBV2 to TRBJ1-2; 7 nucleotides line up with TRBD1. Source material: PBMCs. The receptor comes from a man aged 80 or over with head and neck cancer. The CDR3 DNA reads as TGTGCCAGCATGGGCGGGACAGCCGTTGGTGGCTACACCTTC. It is translated as CASMGGTAVGGYTF.